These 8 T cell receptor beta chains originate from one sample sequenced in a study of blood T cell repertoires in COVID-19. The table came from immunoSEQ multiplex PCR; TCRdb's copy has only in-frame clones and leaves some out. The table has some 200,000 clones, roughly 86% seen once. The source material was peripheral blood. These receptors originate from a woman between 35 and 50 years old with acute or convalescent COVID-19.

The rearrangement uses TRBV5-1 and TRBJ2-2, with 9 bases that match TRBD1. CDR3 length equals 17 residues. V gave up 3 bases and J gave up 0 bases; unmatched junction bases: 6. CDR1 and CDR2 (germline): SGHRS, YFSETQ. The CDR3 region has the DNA TGCGCCAGCAGCTCGGCTACAGGGGGCGCGAACACCGGGGAGCTGTTTTTT. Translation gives CASSSATGGANTGELFF.

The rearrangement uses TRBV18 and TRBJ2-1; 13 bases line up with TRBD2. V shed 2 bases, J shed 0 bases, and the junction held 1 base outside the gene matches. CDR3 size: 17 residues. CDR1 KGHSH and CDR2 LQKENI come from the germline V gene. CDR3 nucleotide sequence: TGTGCCAGCTCACCAAGGACTAGCGGGAGCTCCTACAATGAGCAGTTCTTC. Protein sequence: CASSPRTSGSSYNEQFF.

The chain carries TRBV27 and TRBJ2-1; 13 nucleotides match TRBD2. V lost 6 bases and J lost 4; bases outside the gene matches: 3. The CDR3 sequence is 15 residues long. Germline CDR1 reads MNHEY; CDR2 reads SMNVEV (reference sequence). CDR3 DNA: TGTGCCAGCAGCCCGGGACTAGCGGGATACAATGAGCAGTTCTTC. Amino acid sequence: CASSPGLAGYNEQFF.

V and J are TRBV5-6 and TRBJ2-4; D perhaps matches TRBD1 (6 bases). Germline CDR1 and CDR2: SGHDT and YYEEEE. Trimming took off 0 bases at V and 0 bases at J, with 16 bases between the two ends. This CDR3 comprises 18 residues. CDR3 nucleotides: TGTGCCAGCAGCTTGGCTCGTGGGGGCCTACTAGCCAAAAACATTCAGTACTTC. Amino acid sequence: CASSLARGGLLAKNIQYF.

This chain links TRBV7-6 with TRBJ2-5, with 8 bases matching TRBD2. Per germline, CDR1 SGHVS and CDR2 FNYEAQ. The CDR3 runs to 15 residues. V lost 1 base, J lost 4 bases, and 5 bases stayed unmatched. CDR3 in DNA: TGTGCCAGCAGCTTAGATTCGGGAGGGGGAGAGACCCAGTACTTC. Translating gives CASSLDSGGGETQYF.

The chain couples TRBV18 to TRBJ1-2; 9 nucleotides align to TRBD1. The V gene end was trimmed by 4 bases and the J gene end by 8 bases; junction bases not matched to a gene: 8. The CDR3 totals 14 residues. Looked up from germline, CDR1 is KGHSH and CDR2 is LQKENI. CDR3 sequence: CASSLHRGQGGYTF. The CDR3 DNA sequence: TGTGCCAGCTCACTTCACAGGGGGCAAGGCGGCTACACCTTC.

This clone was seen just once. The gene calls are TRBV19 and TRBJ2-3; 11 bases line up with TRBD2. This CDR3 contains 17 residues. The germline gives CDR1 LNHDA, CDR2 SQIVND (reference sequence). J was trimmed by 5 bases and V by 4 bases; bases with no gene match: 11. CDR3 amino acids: CASSNLVGSGGEDTQYF. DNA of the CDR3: TGTGCCAGTAGTAACCTCGTGGGTAGCGGGGGGGAAGATACGCAGTATTTT.

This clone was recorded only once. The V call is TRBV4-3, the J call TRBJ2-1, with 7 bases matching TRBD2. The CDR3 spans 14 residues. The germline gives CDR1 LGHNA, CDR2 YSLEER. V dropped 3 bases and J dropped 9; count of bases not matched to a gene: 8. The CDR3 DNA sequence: TGCGCCAGCAGCCAGTATCGATCGGGAGGTGAGCAGTTCTTC. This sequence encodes CASSQYRSGGEQFF.